This T cell receptor beta chain was retrieved from a study of T-cell memory formation after mild COVID-19 (dated by TCRdb to about 2021). Background on the whole study: Most TCR sequence clusters were specific to one of the two donors. The cohort comprised two young, previously healthy adult volunteers, one female and one male. T-cell clones expanding and contracting after mild COVID-19 in two donors were tracked by longitudinal TCRalpha and TCRbeta repertoire sequencing. Overall results and qualifications from the work: From day 15 to 85, contracting clones showed balanced CD4/CD8 phenotypes, whereas a second wave of clones that expanded from day 15 to 37 leaned towards CD4+. Contracting CD4+ clones were located mainly in the CM and EM memory subsets, whereas CD8+ clones were found to be enriched in EMRA. Some responding clones were found in pre-infection memory, which suggests that pre-existing cross-reactive memory T cells took part in the SARS-CoV-2 response. SARS-CoV-2 specificity of the second-wave clones peaking on day 37 was not confirmed. The study included only two mild cases, and larger cohorts that include severe cases with pre-infection samples were judged to be necessary.

The CDR3 runs 14 amino acids, cysteine and phenylalanine included. The read is trimmed to its CDR3 DNA, 42 bases read in frame from base 1. The germline V gene supplies CDR1 SGHTA and CDR2 FQGNSA. For this chain, trimming is 5 bases at the V end and 4 bases at the J end, and the number of junction bases without a gene match is 3. PBMCs were isolated by Ficoll-Paque density gradient centrifugation. This clonotype was picked up many times. Its antigen remains unidentified. No base quality information exists; no much larger clone differs at one position. Reads for this sample came from an Illumina NovaSeq 6000. TCRalpha and TCRbeta cDNA libraries were constructed by 5'RACE with constant-segment primers, with sample barcodes and unique molecular identifiers being introduced. RNA was extracted from every sample with Trizol reagent. Library amplification was performed in two PCR steps, and a second sample barcode and Illumina TruSeq adapters were introduced in the second step. Libraries were sequenced on an Illumina NovaSeq with 2 x 150 bp paired-end reads. Per the authors' processing: With migec v1.2.7, reads were demultiplexed and then collapsed into UMI-guided consensus sequences. Using mixcr v2.1.11, UMI consensuses were aligned to TRA and TRB V and J templates and then assembled into clonotypes. A clonotype was counted as expanded or contracted only when both edgeR and NoisET called the clonotype significant, with the noise models trained on biological replicates. For edgeR calls, the thresholds were a false discovery rate-adjusted p below 0.01 and a log2 fold-change of 1. As an exploratory analysis of dynamics, PCA with hierarchical clustering was applied to max-normalized trajectories of the 1000 most abundant clonotypes. Each responding clone was given a CD4 or CD8 phenotype based on the CD4+ and CD8+ repertoires, which had been sequenced separately. Starting from the raw public reads, TCRdb applied fastp trimming at Q25, assembled clones with MiXCR and retained in-frame beta chains. Each CDR3 protein gets just one entry, which takes the most common genes and DNA from the rows behind it. These V and J calls rely on TCRdb rather than the paper's analysis. The sample table holds about 320,000 distinct CDR3 sequences, of which 13% to 15% were seen once. The ten largest make up about 21% of the sample.

Input material: PBMCs or a T cell subset sorted from them (not recorded which). The sequence derives from a man between 18 and 29 years old who had mild COVID-19 (a few samples of this study predate the infection). The sample titles of this study are shuffled in the database, so cell type and time point are left out; the donor was told from shared clones. Here the chain combines TRBV7-2 and TRBJ2-1; 9 junctional bases match TRBD2. In nucleotide form, the sequence is TGTGCCAGCAGCCGCCTAGCGGGGTACAATGAGCAGTTCTTC. The encoded protein is CASSRLAGYNEQFF.